The 25 T cell receptor beta chains below come from one sample, sequenced in a study of CD8+ T cells in alopecia areata. Extraction and reverse transcription of RNA yielded cDNA as the sequencing template. The assay was immunoSEQ multiplex PCR, and TCRdb's table has in-frame clones only and misses some. The data contain about 120,000 clones, roughly 69% of them seen just once; the ten biggest clones take up 2.5% to 3%. Sequencing input: CD4+ T cells sorted from blood. The source of these receptors is a human donor in good health.

This clone was observed a handful of times. J is TRBJ2-3 and V is TRBV29-1, with a weak D call TRBD1 (5 bases). The CDR3 is 16 amino acids. Per germline, CDR1 SQVTM and CDR2 ANQGSEA. V was cut by 4 bases and J by 5 bases, with 22 bases left in between. The CDR3 region is CSVGGAGATTRDTQYF. The CDR3 nucleotides read TGCAGCGTTGGTGGGGCCGGAGCCACGACCAGAGATACGCAGTATTTT.

The chain joins TRBV30 to TRBJ2-5, with D possibly TRBD2 on 5 matching bases. V was shortened by 5 bases and J by 5 bases, with 15 bases between the two germline ends. Germline CDR1 GTSNPN, CDR2 SVGIG (reference sequence). This CDR3 has 13 residues. CDR3 bases: TGTGCCTGGGGCCCAGTAGGCGGGGAGACCCAGTACTTC. Amino acid sequence: CAWGPVGGETQYF.

The chain has TRBV19 and TRBJ1-2; no clear D. Germline assignment: CDR1 LNHDA and CDR2 SQIVND (reference sequence). V lost 3 bases to trimming and J lost 7 bases, with 12 bases between them. There are 13 residues in the CDR3. The CDR3 nucleotides read TGTGCCAGTAGTATTGAAACCCCTCCTGGCTACACCTTC. Its protein is CASSIETPPGYTF.

The chain is built from TRBV4-1 and TRBJ2-3, with 8 nucleotides matching TRBD2. CDR3 size: 16 residues. V lost 0 bases, J lost 2 bases, and 4 bases stayed unmatched. Germline V gives CDR1 MGHRA, CDR2 YSYEKL. CDR3 amino acids: CASSQDRAGATDTQYF. CDR3 nucleotides: TGCGCCAGCAGCCAAGATCGAGCGGGAGCCACAGATACGCAGTATTTT.

The chain couples TRBV18 to TRBJ2-7; D may correspond to TRBD1 or TRBD2 (6 bases each). Trimming pared 6 bases from V and 0 bases from J, leaving 15 bases between. The V gene's germline CDR1 is KGHSH and CDR2 LQKENI. The CDR3 contains 15 residues. CDR3 loop: CASSGRGTSSYEQYF. The CDR3 coding sequence is TGTGCCAGCTCGGGACGGGGGACAAGCTCCTACGAGCAGTACTTC.

CDR3 sequence reads: CASSLDRGDQPQHF. CDR3 bases: TGTGCCAGCAGCTTGGACAGGGGGGATCAGCCCCAGCATTTT. The chain couples TRBV5-4 to TRBJ1-5; 8 positions agree with TRBD1. The V segment lost 0 bases and the J segment 5 bases; nucleotides outside the gene matches: 1. From germline, CDR1 is SGHNT and CDR2 YYREEE (reference sequence). The CDR3 spans 14 residues.

The sample holds a few counts of this clone. The chain has TRBV29-1 and TRBJ1-1; 7 bases match TRBD1. Looked up from germline, CDR1 is SQVTM and CDR2 is ANQGSEA. The CDR3 loop spans 12 amino acids. The J segment lost 6 bases and the V segment lost 7 bases, leaving 8 bases of the junction unmatched. The CDR3 DNA reads as TGCAGCGCCAGACAGGGAAGGTCTGAAGCTTTCTTT. It specifies CSARQGRSEAFF.

The V call is TRBV9, the J call TRBJ2-3; 9 bases map to TRBD2. Germline-derived CDR1 and CDR2 are SGDLS and YYNGEE. This CDR3 comprises 17 residues. V gave up 0 bases and J gave up 3 bases; unmatched junction bases: 8. The CDR3 loop is CASSVVIAGAKTDTQYF. The CDR3 nucleotides are TGTGCCAGCAGCGTAGTGATAGCGGGGGCGAAGACAGATACGCAGTATTTT.

This sequence joins TRBV27 and TRBJ1-5; 8 bases line up with TRBD1. The V gene end was trimmed by 5 bases and the J gene end by 7 bases; junction bases not matched to a gene: 7. The CDR3 sequence is 14 residues long. CDR1 and CDR2 (germline): MNHEY, SMNVEV (reference sequence). The DNA of the CDR3 is TGTGCCAGCAGTCGTACAGGGGGAGGCCAGCCCCAGCATTTT. Its translation: CASSRTGGGQPQHF.

This chain connects TRBV11-2 to TRBJ1-6, with D hard to call. The CDR3 is made up of 14 amino acids. Deletions cut 1 base from V and 7 bases from J, with 8 bases between. CDR1 and CDR2 (germline): SGHAT, FQNNGV. CDR3 nucleotides: TGTGCCAGCAGCTTAGCAGTAGCCAATTCACCCCTCCACTTT. Residues: CASSLAVANSPLHF.

The rearrangement links TRBV15 to TRBJ2-7; 7 nucleotides match TRBD1. V lost 0 bases and J lost 1; bases outside the gene matches: 3. Germline V gene sequence: CDR1 LNHNV, CDR2 YYDKDF (reference sequence). The CDR3 is 15 amino acids. This CDR3 reads CATSRDLTGSYEQYF. DNA for the CDR3: TGTGCCACCAGCAGAGATCTGACAGGGTCCTACGAGCAGTACTTC.

This clone was seen once. V usage is TRBV4-1 and J usage is TRBJ2-1; 8 bases are a match to TRBD2. V gave up 1 base and J gave up 4 bases; unmatched junction bases: 9. This CDR3 comprises 17 residues. CDR1 is MGHRA, CDR2 YSYEKL, per germline. The DNA for the CDR3 is TGCGCCAGCAGCCAAGGACGCGGGGGGACACGTTACAATGAGCAGTTCTTC. It codes for CASSQGRGGTRYNEQFF.

The rearrangement uses TRBV18 and TRBJ2-5, with D possibly matching TRBD1 (5 bases). Germline V gene data show CDR1 as KGHSH and CDR2 as LQKENI. This CDR3 spans 15 amino acids. The V end was cut by 3 bases, the J end by 3 bases, with 14 bases between. CDR3: CASSPSPAGKETQYF. As DNA, the CDR3 is TGTGCCAGCTCACCTTCCCCCGCAGGGAAAGAGACCCAGTACTTC.

This sequence joins TRBV5-1 and TRBJ2-3, with TRBD2 matching over 9 bases. CDR1 is SGHRS and CDR2 is YFSETQ in the germline V gene. This CDR3 is 17 amino acids long. The V gene end was trimmed by 0 bases and the J gene end by 3 bases; junction bases not matched to a gene: 8. The CDR3 DNA follows: TGCGCCAGCAGCTTGGCCCCGGTGCTAGCGGGGACAGATACGCAGTATTTT. Protein product: CASSLAPVLAGTDTQYF.

This clone has only one observation. This chain uses TRBV23-1 with TRBJ1-2; D remains ambiguous. TRBV23-1 is classed as an ORF, of uncertain function. The CDR3 contains 19 residues. Trimming shortened V by 4 bases and J by 4 bases, and 28 bases separated the two germline ends. CDR3 region: CASSRTTNGKVLQTYGYTF. CDR3 in DNA: TGCGCCAGCAGTCGCACGACTAATGGGAAGGTGCTGCAAACCTATGGCTACACCTTC.

The chain employs TRBV5-1 and TRBJ2-3; no clear D. The CDR3 consists of 14 residues. The germline V gene encodes CDR1 SGHRS and CDR2 YFSETQ. V lost 0 bases and J 4 bases, leaving 9 bases between the germline ends. This CDR3 reads CASSLAAVSDTQYF. The CDR3 DNA is TGCGCCAGCAGCTTGGCGGCAGTATCAGATACGCAGTATTTT. Filled out from reference TRBV5-1 and TRBJ2-3, the complete variable domain reads KAGVTQTPRYLIKTRGQQVTLSCSPISGHRSVSWYQQTPGQGLQFLFEYFSETQRNKGNFPGRFSGRQFSNSRSEMNVSTLELGDSALYLCASSLAAVSDTQYFGPGTRLTVL.

The V and J genes are TRBV27 and TRBJ1-2; 7 bases are shared with TRBD1. This CDR3 has 14 residues. V was clipped by 7 bases and J by 0 bases; unmatched bases: 5. CDR1 and CDR2 from the germline V gene are MNHEY and SMNVEV (reference sequence). The CDR3 here is CASMRQGTNYGYTF. CDR3 sequence (DNA): TGTGCCAGCATGAGACAGGGAACTAACTATGGCTACACCTTC.

A few counts support this clone. The sample carries other DNA sequences with the same CDR3. The V and J genes are TRBV6-5 and TRBJ1-1, with D unclear. From germline, CDR1 is MNHEY and CDR2 SVGAGI. There are 11 residues in the CDR3. V dropped 6 bases and J dropped 2 bases, with 4 bases sitting between them. The CDR3 is CASRRNTEAFF. Written as DNA, the CDR3 is TGTGCCAGCAGGAGAAACACTGAAGCTTTCTTT.

This chain links TRBV30 with TRBJ1-5, with no clear D. This CDR3 spans 14 amino acids. The germline V and J ends were trimmed by 3 bases and 5 bases, with 14 bases remaining between them. Germline V gene sequence: CDR1 GTSNPN, CDR2 SVGIG (reference sequence). Here the CDR3 reads CAWSATNPDQPQHF. CDR3 in DNA: TGTGCCTGGAGCGCCACCAATCCTGATCAGCCCCAGCATTTT.

The chain has TRBV6-5 and TRBJ2-6; D gene unclear. In germline, CDR1 is MNHEY, CDR2 SVGAGI. The CDR3 is 14 residues long. With 6 bases removed from V and 2 bases from J, the gap between germline ends came to 8 bases. In DNA, the CDR3 is TGTGCCAGCAGGGGAACAACTGGGGCCAACGTCCTGACTTTC. It yields the protein CASRGTTGANVLTF.

This chain connects TRBV29-1 to TRBJ1-1, with 10 nucleotides matching TRBD1. CDR1 is SQVTM and CDR2 is ANQGSEA in the germline V gene. The trim removed 0 bases at V and 2 bases at J, leaving 9 bases unmatched. CDR3 length: 17 amino acids. This CDR3 is CSVEEWGQGPDNTEAFF. CDR3 coding DNA: TGCAGCGTTGAAGAGTGGGGACAGGGGCCCGATAACACTGAAGCTTTCTTT.

This clone was detected only a few times. CDR3 bases: TGTGCCAGCAGTGAAGGGACGGTTAATGAAAAACTGTTTTTT. Translated: CASSEGTVNEKLFF. The V and J genes are TRBV6-1 and TRBJ1-4; D unclear. Germline CDR1 is MNHNS and CDR2 is SASEGT. This CDR3 is 14 amino acids long. Trimming pared 1 base from V and 4 bases from J, leaving 7 bases between.

The chain links TRBV5-6 to TRBJ1-2; 8 bases align to TRBD1. J gave up 10 bases and V 4 bases, and 3 bases lay outside the gene matches. CDR3 length: 11 amino acids. Germline V lookup: CDR1 SGHDT, CDR2 YYEEEE. The CDR3 DNA reads as TGTGCCAGCAGCACGACAGGGGTCTACACCTTC. Protein: CASSTTGVYTF. Variable domain in full (rest from reference TRBV5-6 and TRBJ1-2): DAGVTQSPTHLIKTRGQQVTLRCSPKSGHDTVSWYQQALGQGPQFIFQYYEEEERQRGNFPDRFSGHQFPNYSSELNVNALLLGDSALYLCASSTTGVYTFGSGTRLTVV.

This chain's CDR3 is CASSLEPPDRGYEQYF. The CDR3 DNA reads TGTGCCAGCAGCTTAGAGCCCCCCGACAGGGGCTACGAGCAGTACTTC. The chain combines TRBV11-2 with TRBJ2-7, with 8 bases aligning to TRBD1. CDR3 length: 16 residues. CDR1 is SGHAT and CDR2 is FQNNGV in the germline V gene. The V gene end was trimmed by 0 bases and the J gene end by 3 bases; junction bases not matched to a gene: 7.

V and J are TRBV7-9 and TRBJ1-1; D is possibly TRBD1 (6 bases). The V end was cut by 3 bases, the J end by 7 bases, with 9 bases between. Germline CDR1 reads SEHNR; CDR2 reads FQNEAQ (reference sequence). The CDR3 has 12 residues. CDR3: CASSFGQFEAFF. CDR3 coding DNA: TGTGCCAGCAGCTTCGGACAGTTTGAAGCTTTCTTT.